This T cell receptor (beta chain) was sequenced during a study of T cells in Graves' hyperthyroidism and ophthalmopathy. The investigators amplified TCR beta CDR3 regions from RNA transcripts. The study used the HTBI primer set for a first-round RT-PCR of the TCR CDR3. TCRdb reanalysed the multiplex PCR reads using MiXCR and keeps one entry per CDR3 protein. This sample carries 650,000 to 800,000 distinct CDR3 sequences, approximately 42% of them seen once, and the ten largest clones take roughly 6.5%. CDR1 is SGHKS, CDR2 YYEKEE, per germline (reference sequence). The CDR3 consists of 15 residues. V was trimmed by 0 bases and J by 7 bases, leaving 16 bases between them.

The sequenced material came from peripheral blood or thyroid tissue (not recorded which). This chain joins TRBV5-5 and TRBJ1-2, with D unclear. This sequence originates from an adult man with Graves' disease, either hyperthyroidism or ophthalmopathy (not recorded which). The CDR3 region has the DNA TGTGCCAGCAGCTTGGAGGGCGGGATGCGTTCTGGCTACACCTTC. Protein sequence: CASSLEGGMRSGYTF.